This passage covers 7 T cell receptor beta chains from one sample sequenced in a study of tumor-infiltrating lymphocytes in oesophageal squamous cell carcinoma. One entry per CDR3 protein results from TCRdb running MiXCR on the PCR reads. The sample consists of approximately 9,600 distinct CDR3 sequences, over 50% of them appearing once. The sample taken for sequencing was esophageal tumor tissue. The receptors were gathered from a male donor with esophageal squamous cell carcinoma.

This clonotype has more than one count but fewer than ten. This chain connects TRBV7-6 to TRBJ1-1, with D maybe TRBD1 (6 bases). Deletions cut 0 bases from V and 5 bases from J, with 10 bases between. This CDR3 has 14 residues. CDR1 and CDR2 (germline): SGHVS, FNYEAQ. The CDR3 DNA sequence: TGTGCCAGCAGCTTAGCGGGGGCGAAAACTGAAGCTTTCTTT. Translation: CASSLAGAKTEAFF.

In the case of this clonotype: A much larger clonotype is one base distant, so this may be a read error. The conserved phenylalanine or tryptophan normally closing the CDR3 is absent here, so this likely arose from a read error. No DNA is shown, since the ends of the CDR3 on it are uncertain; the CDR3 is the one TCRdb lists. The V call is TRBV6-5, the J call TRBJ1-6. Germline lookup yields CDR1 MNHEY and CDR2 SVGAGI. The CDR3 totals 8 residues, both ends included. The CDR3 loop reads CASSEWHS.

This clonotype was detected a few times. The chain combines TRBV7-8 with TRBJ2-5; no reliable D call. The J call may not be correct, given that the DNA end is closer to TRBJ2-7. CDR1 and CDR2 from the germline V gene are SGHVS and FQNEAQ. The CDR3 spans 13 residues. Written as DNA, the CDR3 is TGTGCCAGCAGCCTAACCGGGTTCCACGAGCAGTACTTC. The encoded protein is CASSLTGFHEQYF.

V is TRBV7-2 and J is TRBJ2-7, with D unclear. In germline, CDR1 is SGHTA, CDR2 FQGNSA. The CDR3 has 11 residues. V dropped 2 bases and J dropped 3 bases, with 2 bases sitting between them. CDR3 protein: CASSLSYEQYF. CDR3 DNA: TGTGCCAGCAGCTTAAGCTACGAGCAGTACTTC.

The chain recombines TRBV6-1 with TRBJ2-6; no definite D call. Deletions cut 5 bases from V and 0 bases from J, with 5 bases between. This CDR3 has 14 residues. Germline CDR1 and CDR2: MNHNS and SASEGT. In nucleotides, the CDR3 is TGTGCCAGCAGTCCGACCTCTGGGGCCAACGTCCTGACTTTC. Amino acids: CASSPTSGANVLTF.

The chain employs TRBV7-2 and TRBJ2-1; D gene unclear. The closer fit of TRBJ2-7 to the DNA end suggests the J call may be wrong. This CDR3 is built from 13 residues. Looked up from germline, CDR1 is SGHTA and CDR2 is FQGNSA. In DNA, the CDR3 is TGTGCCAGCAGCTTGGTGACAATAGCCGAGCAGTACTTC. Amino acids: CASSLVTIAEQYF.

The chain has TRBV5-3 and TRBJ2-5, with TRBD1 matching over 7 bases. The DNA end lines up better with TRBJ2-7; the J call may be wrong. TRBV5-3 is an open reading frame whose function is uncertain. This CDR3 has 14 residues. CDR3 region: CASSGKTGNDEQYF. The DNA of the CDR3 is TGTGCCAGCAGCGGAAAGACAGGGAACGACGAGCAGTACTTC.